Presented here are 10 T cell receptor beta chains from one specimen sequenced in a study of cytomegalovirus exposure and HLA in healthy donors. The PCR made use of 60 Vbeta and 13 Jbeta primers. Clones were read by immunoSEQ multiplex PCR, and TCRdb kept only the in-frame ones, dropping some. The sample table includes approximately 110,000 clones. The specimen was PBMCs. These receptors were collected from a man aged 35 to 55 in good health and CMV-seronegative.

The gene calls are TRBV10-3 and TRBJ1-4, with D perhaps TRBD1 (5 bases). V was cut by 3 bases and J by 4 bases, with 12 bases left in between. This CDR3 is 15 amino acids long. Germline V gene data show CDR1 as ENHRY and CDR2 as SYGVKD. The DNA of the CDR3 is TGTGCCATCAGTGACCCGGGGGAGGGTAATGAAAAACTGTTTTTT. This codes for CAISDPGEGNEKLFF.

This CDR3 is CASSPTAGRYIQYF. The CDR3, as DNA: TGTGCCAGCAGCCCCACGGCGGGGCGATACATTCAGTACTTC. The genes are TRBV5-6 and TRBJ2-4; maybe TRBD2 (6 bases). There are 14 residues in the CDR3. CDR1 is SGHDT and CDR2 is YYEEEE in the germline V gene. Trimming removed 4 bases from V and 8 bases from J, with 16 bases in between. Combining the CDR3 with reference TRBV5-6 and TRBJ2-4 gives the whole variable domain DAGVTQSPTHLIKTRGQQVTLRCSPKSGHDTVSWYQQALGQGPQFIFQYYEEEERQRGNFPDRFSGHQFPNYSSELNVNALLLGDSALYLCASSPTAGRYIQYFGAGTRLSVL.

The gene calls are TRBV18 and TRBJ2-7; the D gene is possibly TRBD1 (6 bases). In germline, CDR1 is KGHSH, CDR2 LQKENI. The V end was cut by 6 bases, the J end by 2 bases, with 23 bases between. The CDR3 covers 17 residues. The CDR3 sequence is CASSFSNRDTTTYEQYF. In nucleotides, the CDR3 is TGTGCCAGCTCGTTTTCCAACCGGGACACCACAACCTACGAGCAGTACTTC.

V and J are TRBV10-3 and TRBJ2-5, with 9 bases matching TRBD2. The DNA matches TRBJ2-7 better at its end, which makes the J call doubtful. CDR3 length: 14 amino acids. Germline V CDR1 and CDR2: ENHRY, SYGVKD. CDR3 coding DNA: TGTGCCATCAGTGCCGGGACTAGCCCCTACGAGCAGTACTTC. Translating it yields CAISAGTSPYEQYF.

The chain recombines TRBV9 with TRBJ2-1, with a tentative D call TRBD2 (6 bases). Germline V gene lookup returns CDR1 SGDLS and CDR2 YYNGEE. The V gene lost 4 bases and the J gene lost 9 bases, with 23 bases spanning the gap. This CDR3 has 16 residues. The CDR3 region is CASSPRFVGGQSEQFF. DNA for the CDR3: TGTGCCAGCAGCCCTCGGTTCGTTGGAGGGCAGAGTGAGCAGTTCTTC.

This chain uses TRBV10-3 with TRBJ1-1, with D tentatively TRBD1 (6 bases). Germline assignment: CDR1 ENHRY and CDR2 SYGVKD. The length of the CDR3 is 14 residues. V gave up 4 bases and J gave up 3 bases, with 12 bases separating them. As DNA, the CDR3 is TGTGCCATCAGTGTACAGGGCACGGACACTGAAGCTTTCTTT. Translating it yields CAISVQGTDTEAFF.

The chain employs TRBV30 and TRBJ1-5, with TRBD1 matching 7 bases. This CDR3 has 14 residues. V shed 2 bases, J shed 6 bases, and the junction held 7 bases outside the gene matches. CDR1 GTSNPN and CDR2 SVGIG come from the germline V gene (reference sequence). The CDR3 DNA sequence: TGTGCCTGGAGTTTAACAGGGGCGTTTCAGCCCCAGCATTTT. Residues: CAWSLTGAFQPQHF.

CDR3 in amino acids: CASSLAGTGDNEQFF. CDR3 bases: TGTGCCAGCAGCTTAGCCGGGACAGGGGACAATGAGCAGTTCTTC. This chain links TRBV7-2 with TRBJ2-1; 10 positions agree with TRBD1. The V segment lost 0 bases and the J segment 5 bases; nucleotides outside the gene matches: 1. There are 15 residues in the CDR3. Germline V gene lookup returns CDR1 SGHTA and CDR2 FQGNSA.

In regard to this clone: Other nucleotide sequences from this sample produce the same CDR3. CDR3 loop: CASSLTATYEQYF. As DNA, the CDR3 is TGTGCCAGCAGCTTGACAGCAACCTACGAGCAGTACTTC. The gene calls are TRBV11-3 and TRBJ2-7; D is possibly TRBD1 (5 bases). The CDR3 is 13 amino acids. Trimming removed 3 bases from V and 2 bases from J, with 8 bases in between. Germline-derived CDR1 and CDR2 are SGHNT and YENEEA.

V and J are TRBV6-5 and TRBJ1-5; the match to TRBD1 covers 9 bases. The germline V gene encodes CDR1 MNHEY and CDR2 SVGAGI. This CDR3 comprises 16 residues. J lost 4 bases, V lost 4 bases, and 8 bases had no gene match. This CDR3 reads CASSSYRGLRNQPQHF. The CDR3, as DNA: TGTGCCAGCAGTTCCTACAGGGGGCTCCGAAATCAGCCCCAGCATTTT.